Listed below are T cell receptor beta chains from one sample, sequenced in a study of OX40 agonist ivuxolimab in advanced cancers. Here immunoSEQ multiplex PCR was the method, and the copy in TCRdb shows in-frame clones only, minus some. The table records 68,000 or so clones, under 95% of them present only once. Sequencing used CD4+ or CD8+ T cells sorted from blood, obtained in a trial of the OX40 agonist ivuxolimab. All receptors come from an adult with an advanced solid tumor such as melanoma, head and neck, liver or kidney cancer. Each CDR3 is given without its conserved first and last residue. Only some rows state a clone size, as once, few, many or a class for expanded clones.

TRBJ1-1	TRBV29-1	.	SVGLGIDTEAF
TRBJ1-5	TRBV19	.	ASSIGQGDPFSNQPQH
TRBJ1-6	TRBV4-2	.	ASSQRRATGSSSPLH
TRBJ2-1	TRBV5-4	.	ASSLSGRPNEQF
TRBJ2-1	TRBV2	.	ASSLLAGNNEQF
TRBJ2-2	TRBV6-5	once	ASSRGTETTGELF
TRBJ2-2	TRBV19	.	ASSIGRGGSGQNTGELF
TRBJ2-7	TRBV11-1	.	ASSPGQGALWGEQY
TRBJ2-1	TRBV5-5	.	ASSLEGGAYNEQF
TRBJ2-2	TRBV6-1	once	ASRSGYLTGELF
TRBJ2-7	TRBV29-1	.	SVEELAGATGEQY
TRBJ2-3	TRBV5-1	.	ASSLGLDPDTQY
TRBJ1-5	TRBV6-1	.	ASSDYGAVGQPQH
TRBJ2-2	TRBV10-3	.	AISEVATTGELF
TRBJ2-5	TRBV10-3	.	SSFGSSLETQY
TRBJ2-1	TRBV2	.	ASRVGLTNNEQF
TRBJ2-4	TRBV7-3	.	ASSPGGVPLAKNIQY
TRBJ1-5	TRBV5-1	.	ASSRDLNQPQH
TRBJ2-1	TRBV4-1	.	ASSQDSSSSYNEQF
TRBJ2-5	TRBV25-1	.	ASDADRGLETQY
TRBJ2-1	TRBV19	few	ASNQAFGYNEQF
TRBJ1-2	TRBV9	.	ASSVEDRAYGYT
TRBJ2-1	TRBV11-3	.	ASSITTYNEQF
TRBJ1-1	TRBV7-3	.	ASSLERDTEAF
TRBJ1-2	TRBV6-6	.	ASSSRDRDNYGYT
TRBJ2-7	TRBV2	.	ASSPPGLAGPTYEQY
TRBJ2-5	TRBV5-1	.	ASSYPPGRMNQETQY
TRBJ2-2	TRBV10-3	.	AISQPLTGELF
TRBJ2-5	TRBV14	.	ASSQLRTSGVTETQY
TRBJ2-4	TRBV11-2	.	ASSQITSGGAGNIQY
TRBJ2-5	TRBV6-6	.	ASRTPVQETQY
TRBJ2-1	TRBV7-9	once	ASSSLAPSYNEQF
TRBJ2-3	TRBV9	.	ASSVVSGDTQY
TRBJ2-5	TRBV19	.	ASSPTLLAGGQETQY
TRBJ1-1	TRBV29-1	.	SVRTGGGNTEAF
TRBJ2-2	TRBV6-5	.	ASSYIEGELF
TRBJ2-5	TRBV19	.	ASSIGGRGRETQY
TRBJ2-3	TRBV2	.	ASRNYLSTDTQY
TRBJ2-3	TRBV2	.	ASSERAGGRLGTDTQY
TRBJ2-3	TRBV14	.	ASSQGLGTDTQY
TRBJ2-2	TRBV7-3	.	ASSLSWAGELF
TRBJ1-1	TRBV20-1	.	SAFPSNEAF
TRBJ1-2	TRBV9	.	ASSVDANYGYT
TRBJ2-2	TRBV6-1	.	ASRGVADTGELF
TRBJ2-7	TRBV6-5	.	ASKIQDAREQY
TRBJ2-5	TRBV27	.	ASSPGRTRQETQY
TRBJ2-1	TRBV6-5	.	ASSLSGVWNEQF
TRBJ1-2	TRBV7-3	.	ASSPGQGNYGYT
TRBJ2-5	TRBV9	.	ASSVGGTWKETQY
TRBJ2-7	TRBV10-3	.	ASSYRREVYEQY
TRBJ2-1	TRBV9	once	ASSTLRGLSEQF
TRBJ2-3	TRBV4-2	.	ASSSNSGSSDTQY
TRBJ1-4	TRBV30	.	AWISGGSEKLF
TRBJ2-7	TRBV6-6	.	ASSYSRQGSYEQY
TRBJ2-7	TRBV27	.	ASSHLAGGRYEQY